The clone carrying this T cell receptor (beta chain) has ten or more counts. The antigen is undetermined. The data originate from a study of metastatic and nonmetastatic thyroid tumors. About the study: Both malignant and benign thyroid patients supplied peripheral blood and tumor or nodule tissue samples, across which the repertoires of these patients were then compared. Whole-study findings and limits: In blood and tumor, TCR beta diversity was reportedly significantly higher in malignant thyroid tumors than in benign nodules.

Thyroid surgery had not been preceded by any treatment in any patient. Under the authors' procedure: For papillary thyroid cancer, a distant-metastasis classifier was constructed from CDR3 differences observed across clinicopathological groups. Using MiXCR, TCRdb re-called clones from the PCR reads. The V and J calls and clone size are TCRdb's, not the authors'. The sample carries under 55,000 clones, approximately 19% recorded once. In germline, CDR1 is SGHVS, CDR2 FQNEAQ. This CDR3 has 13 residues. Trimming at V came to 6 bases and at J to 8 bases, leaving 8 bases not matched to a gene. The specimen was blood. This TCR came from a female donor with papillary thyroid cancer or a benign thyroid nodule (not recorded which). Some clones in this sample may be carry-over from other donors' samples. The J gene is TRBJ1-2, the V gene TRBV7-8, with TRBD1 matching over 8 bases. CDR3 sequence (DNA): TGTGCCAGCAGTTCTGGACAGGGTGAAGGCTACACCTTC. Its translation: CASSSGQGEGYTF.